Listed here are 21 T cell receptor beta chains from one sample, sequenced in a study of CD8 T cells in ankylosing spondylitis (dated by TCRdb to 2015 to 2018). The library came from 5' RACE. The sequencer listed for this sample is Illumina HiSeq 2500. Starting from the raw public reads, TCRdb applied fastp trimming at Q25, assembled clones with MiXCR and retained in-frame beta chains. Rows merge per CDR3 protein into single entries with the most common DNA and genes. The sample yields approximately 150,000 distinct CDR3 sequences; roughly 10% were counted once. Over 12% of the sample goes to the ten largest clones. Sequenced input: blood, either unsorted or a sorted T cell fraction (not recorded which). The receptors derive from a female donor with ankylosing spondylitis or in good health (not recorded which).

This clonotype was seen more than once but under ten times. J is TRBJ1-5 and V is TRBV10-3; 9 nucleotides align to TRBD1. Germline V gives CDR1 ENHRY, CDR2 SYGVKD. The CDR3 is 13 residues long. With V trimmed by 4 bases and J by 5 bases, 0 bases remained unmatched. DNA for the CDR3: TGTGCCATCAGTGGGACAGGGGATCAGCCCCAGCATTTT. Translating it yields CAISGTGDQPQHF.

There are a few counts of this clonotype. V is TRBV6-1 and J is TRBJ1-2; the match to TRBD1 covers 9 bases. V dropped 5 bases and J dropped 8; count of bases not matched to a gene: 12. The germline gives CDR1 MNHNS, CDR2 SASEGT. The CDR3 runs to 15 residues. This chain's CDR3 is CASSIRQGTGRGYTF. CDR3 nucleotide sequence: TGTGCCAGCAGTATCCGCCAGGGGACAGGGAGAGGCTACACCTTC.

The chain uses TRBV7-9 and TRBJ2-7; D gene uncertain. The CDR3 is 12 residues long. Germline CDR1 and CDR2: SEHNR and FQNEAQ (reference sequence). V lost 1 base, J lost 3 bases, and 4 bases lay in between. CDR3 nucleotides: TGTGCCAGCAGCTTAGTCCGCTACGAGCAGTACTTC. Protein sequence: CASSLVRYEQYF.

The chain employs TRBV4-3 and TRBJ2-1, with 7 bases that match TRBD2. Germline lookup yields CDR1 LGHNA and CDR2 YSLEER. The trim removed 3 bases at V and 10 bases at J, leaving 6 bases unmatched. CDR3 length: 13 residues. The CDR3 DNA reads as TGCGCCAGCAGCCATGAGCGGGATTGGGAGCAGTTCTTC. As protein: CASSHERDWEQFF.

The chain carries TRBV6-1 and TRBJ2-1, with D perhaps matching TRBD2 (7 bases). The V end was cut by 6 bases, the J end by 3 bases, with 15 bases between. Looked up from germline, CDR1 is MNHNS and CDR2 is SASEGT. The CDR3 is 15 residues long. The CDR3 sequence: CASSEGGINYNEQFF. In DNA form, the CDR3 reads TGTGCCAGCAGCGAGGGGGGGATTAACTACAATGAGCAGTTCTTC.

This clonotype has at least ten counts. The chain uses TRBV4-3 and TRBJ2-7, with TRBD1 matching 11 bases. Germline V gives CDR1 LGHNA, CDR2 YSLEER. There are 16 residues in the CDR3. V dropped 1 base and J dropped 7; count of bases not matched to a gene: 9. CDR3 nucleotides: TGCGCCAGCAGCCAAGGAAGCGGACAGGGGGCGAATGAGCAGTACTTC. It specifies CASSQGSGQGANEQYF.

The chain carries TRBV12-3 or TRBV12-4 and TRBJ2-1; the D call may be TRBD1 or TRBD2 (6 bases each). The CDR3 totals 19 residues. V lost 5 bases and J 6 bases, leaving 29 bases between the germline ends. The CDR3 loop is CASSALRGRLPNEGNEQFF. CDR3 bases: TGTGCCAGCAGTGCCCTTAGGGGGAGGTTGCCCAACGAAGGCAATGAGCAGTTCTTC.

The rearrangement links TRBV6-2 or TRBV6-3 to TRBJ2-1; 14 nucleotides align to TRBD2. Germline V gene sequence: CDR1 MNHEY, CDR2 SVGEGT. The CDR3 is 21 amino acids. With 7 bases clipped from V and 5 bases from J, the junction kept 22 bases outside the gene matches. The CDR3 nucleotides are TGTGCCAGCACCTGGGGGACACTCGAGACTAGCGGGAGGGTCTATCACAATGAGCAGTTCTTC. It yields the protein CASTWGTLETSGRVYHNEQFF.

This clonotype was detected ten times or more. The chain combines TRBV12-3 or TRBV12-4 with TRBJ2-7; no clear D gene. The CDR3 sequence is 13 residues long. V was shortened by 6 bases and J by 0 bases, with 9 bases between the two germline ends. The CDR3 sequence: CASRKPPSYEQYF. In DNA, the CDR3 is TGTGCCAGCAGAAAACCTCCCTCCTACGAGCAGTACTTC.

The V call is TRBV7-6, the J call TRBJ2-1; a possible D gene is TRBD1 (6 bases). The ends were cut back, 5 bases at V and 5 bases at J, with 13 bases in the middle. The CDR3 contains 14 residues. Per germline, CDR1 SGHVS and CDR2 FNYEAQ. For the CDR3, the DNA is TGTGCCAGCAGCGCCCGGACAGACAACAATGAGCAGTTCTTC. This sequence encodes CASSARTDNNEQFF.

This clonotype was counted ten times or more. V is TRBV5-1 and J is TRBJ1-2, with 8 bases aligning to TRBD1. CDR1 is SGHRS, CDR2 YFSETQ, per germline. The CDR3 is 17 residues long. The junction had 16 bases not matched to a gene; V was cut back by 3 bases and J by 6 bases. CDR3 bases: TGCGCCAGCAGCTCCAGGCCTCAGGGGGCGATGGTCGATGGCTACACCTTC. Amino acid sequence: CASSSRPQGAMVDGYTF.

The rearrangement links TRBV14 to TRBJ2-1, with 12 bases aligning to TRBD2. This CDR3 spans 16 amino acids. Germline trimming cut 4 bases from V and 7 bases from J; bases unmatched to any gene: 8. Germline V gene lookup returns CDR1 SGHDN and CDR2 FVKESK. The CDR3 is CASSLGPGLAGNEQFF. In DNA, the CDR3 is TGTGCCAGCAGCCTGGGGCCGGGACTAGCGGGTAATGAGCAGTTCTTC.

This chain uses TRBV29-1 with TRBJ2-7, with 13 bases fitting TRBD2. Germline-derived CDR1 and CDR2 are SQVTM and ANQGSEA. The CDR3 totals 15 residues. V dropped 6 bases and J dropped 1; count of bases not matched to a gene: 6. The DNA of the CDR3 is TGCAGCGTCTTTGGGACTAGCGGGGTGTCCTACGAGCAGTACTTC. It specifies CSVFGTSGVSYEQYF.

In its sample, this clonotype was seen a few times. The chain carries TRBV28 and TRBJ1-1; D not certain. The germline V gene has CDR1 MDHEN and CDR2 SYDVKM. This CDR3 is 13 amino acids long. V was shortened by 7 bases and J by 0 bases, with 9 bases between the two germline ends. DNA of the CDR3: TGTGCCAGCACCTTCGGGGTGAACACTGAAGCTTTCTTT. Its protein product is CASTFGVNTEAFF. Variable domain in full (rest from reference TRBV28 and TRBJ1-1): DVKVTQSSRYLVKRTGEKVFLECVQDMDHENMFWYRQDPGLGLRLIYFSYDVKMKEKGDIPEGYSVSREKKERFSLILESASTNQTSMYLCASTFGVNTEAFFGQGTRLTVV.

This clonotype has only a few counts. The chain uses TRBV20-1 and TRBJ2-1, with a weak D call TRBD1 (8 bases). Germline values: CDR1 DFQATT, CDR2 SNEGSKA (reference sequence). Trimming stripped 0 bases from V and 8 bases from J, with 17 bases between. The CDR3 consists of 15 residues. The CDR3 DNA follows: TGCAGTGCTAGAGATACGCTAGCGGACAGGGATGAGCAGTTCTTC. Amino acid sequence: CSARDTLADRDEQFF.

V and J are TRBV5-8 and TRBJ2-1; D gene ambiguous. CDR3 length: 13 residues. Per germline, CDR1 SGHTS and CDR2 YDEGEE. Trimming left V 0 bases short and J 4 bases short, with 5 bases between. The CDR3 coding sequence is TGTGCCAGCAGCTTGGGTCATTACAATGAGCAGTTCTTC. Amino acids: CASSLGHYNEQFF.

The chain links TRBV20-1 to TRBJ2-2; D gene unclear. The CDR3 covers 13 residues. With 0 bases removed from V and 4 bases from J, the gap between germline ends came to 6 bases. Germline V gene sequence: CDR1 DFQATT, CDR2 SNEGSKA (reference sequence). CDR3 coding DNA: TGCAGTGCTAGAGAAGGCGCCACCGGGGAGCTGTTTTTT. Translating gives CSAREGATGELFF.

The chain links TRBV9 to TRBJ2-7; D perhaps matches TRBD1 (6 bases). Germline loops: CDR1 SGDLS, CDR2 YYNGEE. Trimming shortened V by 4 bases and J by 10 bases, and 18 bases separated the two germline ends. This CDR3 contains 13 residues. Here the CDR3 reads CASSTSPHRDQYF. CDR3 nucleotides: TGTGCCAGCAGCACCTCCCCCCACAGGGACCAGTACTTC.

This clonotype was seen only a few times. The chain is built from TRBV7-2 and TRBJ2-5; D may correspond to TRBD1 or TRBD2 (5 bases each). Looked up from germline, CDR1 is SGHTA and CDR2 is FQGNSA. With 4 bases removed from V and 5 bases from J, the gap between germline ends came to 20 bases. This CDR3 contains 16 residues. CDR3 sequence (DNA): TGTGCCAGCAGCTCGCGAGGGGCGGGTGGCAGGGAGACCCAGTACTTC. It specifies CASSSRGAGGRETQYF.

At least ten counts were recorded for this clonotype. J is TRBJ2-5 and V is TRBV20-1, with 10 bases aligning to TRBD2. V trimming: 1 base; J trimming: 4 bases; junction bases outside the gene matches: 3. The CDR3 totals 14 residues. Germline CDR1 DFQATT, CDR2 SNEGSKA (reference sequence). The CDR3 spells CSARAPSGRETQYF. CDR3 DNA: TGCAGTGCTAGAGCTCCTAGCGGGAGAGAGACCCAGTACTTC.

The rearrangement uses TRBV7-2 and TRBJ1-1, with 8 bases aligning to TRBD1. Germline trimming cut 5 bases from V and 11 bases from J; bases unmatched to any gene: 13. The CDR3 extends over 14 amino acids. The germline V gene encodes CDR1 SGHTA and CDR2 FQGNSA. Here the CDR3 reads CASSAYRGETIAFF. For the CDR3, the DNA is TGTGCCAGCAGCGCATACAGGGGGGAAACAATTGCTTTCTTT.